This passage covers 22 T cell receptor beta chains from one sample sequenced in a study of CD8 T cells in Susac syndrome. Reverse transcription of roughly 0.45 to 1 ug RNA used random hexamers. Each CDR3 protein gets one entry after TCRdb re-called the immunoSEQ multiplex PCR reads with MiXCR. The profile shows some 300,000 distinct CDR3 sequences, approximately 91% of them singletons. The source material was CD8+ T cells from PBMCs. These receptors originate from a human donor with multiple sclerosis.

V gene TRBV5-4 combines with J gene TRBJ2-7; no reliable D call. Trimming pared 3 bases from V and 0 bases from J, leaving 7 bases between. The CDR3 is made up of 13 amino acids. Per germline, CDR1 SGHNT and CDR2 YYREEE (reference sequence). This chain's CDR3 is CASSSLDSYEQYF. CDR3 coding DNA: TGTGCCAGCAGCTCCCTTGACTCCTACGAGCAGTACTTC.

This clonotype occurred once. The chain employs TRBV27 and TRBJ1-1; D possibly corresponds to TRBD1 (6 bases). The length of the CDR3 is 14 residues. Germline V CDR1 and CDR2: MNHEY, SMNVEV (reference sequence). The V gene lost 5 bases and the J gene lost 4 bases, with 14 bases spanning the gap. The CDR3 reads CASSLQGLGTEAFF. CDR3 bases: TGTGCCAGCAGTCTGCAGGGGCTCGGCACTGAAGCTTTCTTT.

This rearrangement joins TRBV29-1 to TRBJ1-6, with D perhaps TRBD1 (5 bases). V lost 6 bases and J 2 bases, leaving 11 bases between the germline ends. Germline V gene sequence: CDR1 SQVTM, CDR2 ANQGSEA. This CDR3 has 14 amino acids. This CDR3 reads CSVLGETYNSPLHF. CDR3 sequence (DNA): TGCAGCGTGCTGGGGGAAACCTATAATTCACCCCTCCACTTT.

This chain connects TRBV4-3 to TRBJ2-5; D may match TRBD1 or TRBD2 (6 bases each). V was trimmed by 1 base and J by 3 bases, leaving 12 bases between them. Germline lookup yields CDR1 LGHNA and CDR2 YSLEER. The CDR3 loop spans 15 amino acids. The CDR3 sequence: CASSQVEGGEETQYF. The CDR3 DNA reads as TGCGCCAGCAGCCAAGTTGAGGGGGGCGAAGAGACCCAGTACTTC.

The CDR3 bases are TGTGCCAGCAGCCAAGGTTTGGCAGGGAGCTCTATTCTCTACTATGGCTACACCTTC. It translates to CASSQGLAGSSILYYGYTF. The chain carries TRBV7-8 and TRBJ1-2; a possible D gene is TRBD1 (5 bases). CDR3 length: 19 residues. The ends were cut back, 5 bases at V and 3 bases at J, with 28 bases in the middle. The germline V gene encodes CDR1 SGHVS and CDR2 FQNEAQ.

V usage is TRBV6-5 and J usage is TRBJ2-2; D is perhaps TRBD1 (6 bases). This CDR3 region has 14 residues. V lost 8 bases, J lost 8 bases, and 18 bases lay in between. Germline assignment: CDR1 MNHEY and CDR2 SVGAGI. CDR3: CASYGTPKGGELFF. The CDR3 DNA reads TGTGCCAGCTACGGGACACCTAAGGGGGGGGAGCTGTTTTTT.

This chain uses TRBV27 with TRBJ2-7; 7 nucleotides agree with TRBD2. This CDR3 region has 15 residues. Germline CDR1 reads MNHEY; CDR2 reads SMNVEV (reference sequence). V trimming: 2 bases; J trimming: 2 bases; junction bases outside the gene matches: 6. The CDR3 reads CASSLSGNHPYEQYF. The CDR3 nucleotides are TGTGCCAGCAGTTTAAGCGGGAACCATCCCTACGAGCAGTACTTC.

V is TRBV9 and J is TRBJ2-3; 10 bases map to TRBD2. J gave up 4 bases and V 4 bases, and 9 bases lay outside the gene matches. The CDR3 sequence is 16 residues long. Germline V gene data show CDR1 as SGDLS and CDR2 as YYNGEE. The CDR3 loop is CASSPSGLAASDTQYF. Written as DNA, the CDR3 is TGTGCCAGCAGCCCCTCCGGACTAGCGGCTTCAGATACGCAGTATTTT.

The CDR3 loop reads CASSEDREGNTEAFF. The DNA for the CDR3 is TGCGCCAGCAGCGAGGACAGGGAGGGGAACACTGAAGCTTTCTTT. The rearrangement joins TRBV4-3 to TRBJ1-1, with 8 nucleotides matching TRBD1. This CDR3 is 15 amino acids long. Germline V gene sequence: CDR1 LGHNA, CDR2 YSLEER. V shed 5 bases, J shed 1 base, and the junction held 6 bases outside the gene matches.

This chain uses TRBV7-9 with TRBJ1-5, with a possible D match to TRBD1 (5 bases). Germline V CDR1 and CDR2: SEHNR, FQNEAQ (reference sequence). CDR3 size: 14 residues. Deletions cut 6 bases from V and 4 bases from J, with 13 bases between. This CDR3 reads CASSSLGVNQPQHF. CDR3 DNA sequence: TGTGCCAGCAGTTCGCTGGGGGTGAATCAGCCCCAGCATTTT.

This clonotype showed up just once. J is TRBJ2-1 and V is TRBV27, with D possibly being TRBD1 (5 bases). Germline V gives CDR1 MNHEY, CDR2 SMNVEV (reference sequence). This CDR3 spans 18 amino acids. The V end was cut by 2 bases, the J end by 7 bases, with 24 bases between. CDR3 sequence: CASSLIPVGSPGMNEQFF. CDR3 DNA: TGTGCCAGCAGTTTAATCCCAGTCGGCAGCCCAGGGATGAATGAGCAGTTCTTC.

V usage is TRBV9 and J usage is TRBJ1-2, with a tentative D call TRBD1 (6 bases). The CDR3 is 16 residues long. V gave up 0 bases and J gave up 5 bases, with 17 bases separating them. Germline CDR1 and CDR2: SGDLS and YYNGEE. CDR3: CASSVASGRGAYGYTF. Here the CDR3 DNA reads TGTGCCAGCAGCGTAGCCTCCGGGCGGGGGGCATATGGCTACACCTTC.

V gene TRBV10-3 combines with J gene TRBJ2-1; 8 bases map to TRBD2. Germline CDR1 ENHRY, CDR2 SYGVKD. V trimming: 8 bases; J trimming: 3 bases; junction bases outside the gene matches: 12. This CDR3 region has 16 residues. The CDR3 coding sequence is TGTGCCATCGCGGAGGCGGGAGGCCACGTCTACAATGAGCAGTTCTTC. Translated, it gives CAIAEAGGHVYNEQFF.

The rearrangement joins TRBV6-1 to TRBJ2-4, with TRBD1 identical over 9 bases. Looked up from germline, CDR1 is MNHNS and CDR2 is SASEGT. This CDR3 has 16 amino acids. V shed 7 bases, J shed 7 bases, and the junction held 14 bases outside the gene matches. The CDR3 sequence is CASTFWPPGQGNIQYF. DNA for the CDR3: TGTGCCAGCACCTTTTGGCCACCGGGACAGGGCAACATTCAGTACTTC.

The chain uses TRBV19 and TRBJ2-7; the D gene is possibly TRBD2 (6 bases). The CDR3 runs 15 residues. Germline CDR1 reads LNHDA; CDR2 reads SQIVND (reference sequence). The V end was cut by 1 base, the J end by 4 bases, with 14 bases between. The CDR3 loop is CASSIGSGTSYEQYF. The CDR3 DNA reads as TGTGCCAGTAGTATAGGGTCCGGGACTTCATACGAGCAGTACTTC.

This chain connects TRBV19 to TRBJ1-2, with a tentative D call TRBD1 (5 bases). The CDR3 extends over 14 amino acids. Germline V gene lookup returns CDR1 LNHDA and CDR2 SQIVND (reference sequence). V was pared by 3 bases and J by 2 bases, with 10 bases between. In DNA, the CDR3 is TGTGCCAGTAGTATGGAGGGACTCAACTATGGCTACACCTTC. Translation: CASSMEGLNYGYTF.

The chain is built from TRBV12-3 or TRBV12-4 and TRBJ1-1; D remains unclear. This CDR3 is built from 15 residues. V lost 7 bases and J 4 bases, leaving 19 bases between the germline ends. CDR3 in amino acids: CASTPPFGEGTEAFF. In nucleotides, the CDR3 is TGTGCCAGCACCCCTCCCTTTGGGGAAGGCACTGAAGCTTTCTTT.

This clonotype was recorded once. The chain is built from TRBV5-6 and TRBJ2-1; possible D gene TRBD1, 6 bases. The CDR3 has 16 amino acids. The V end was cut by 5 bases, the J end by 2 bases, with 17 bases between. Germline lookup yields CDR1 SGHDT and CDR2 YYEEEE. CDR3 protein: CASSPSLGAPYNEQFF. CDR3 DNA sequence: TGTGCCAGCAGTCCCTCACTGGGGGCCCCCTACAATGAGCAGTTCTTC.

The gene calls are TRBV7-2 and TRBJ2-1; D perhaps matches TRBD2 (6 bases). V was trimmed by 5 bases and J by 3 bases, leaving 17 bases between them. Germline values: CDR1 SGHTA, CDR2 FQGNSA. This CDR3 spans 16 amino acids. CDR3 DNA: TGTGCCAGCAGCGAATTCACTAGCCGTTTCTACAATGAGCAGTTCTTC. This translates into CASSEFTSRFYNEQFF.

This chain connects TRBV5-4 to TRBJ2-3; TRBD2 agrees at 12 bases. V gave up 7 bases and J gave up 11 bases; unmatched junction bases: 8. Looked up from germline, CDR1 is SGHNT and CDR2 is YYREEE (reference sequence). The CDR3 is 13 residues long. CDR3 protein: CASERTSGEGQYF. In DNA, the CDR3 is TGTGCCAGCGAGCGGACTAGCGGGGAGGGGCAGTATTTT.

This clonotype has just one count. V is TRBV4-3 and J is TRBJ2-1; 7 nucleotides line up with TRBD1. The junction had 7 bases not matched to a gene; V was cut back by 6 bases and J by 2 bases. Per germline, CDR1 LGHNA and CDR2 YSLEER. There are 15 residues in the CDR3. CDR3 amino acids: CASRPTTGPYNEQFF. The CDR3 coding sequence is TGCGCCAGCAGACCTACGACAGGGCCCTACAATGAGCAGTTCTTC.

The chain has TRBV12-3 or TRBV12-4 and TRBJ2-7, with a weak D call TRBD2 (5 bases). The CDR3 consists of 13 residues. Between the trimmed V and J ends, which lost 6 bases and 1 base, there was a span of 10 bases. CDR3 protein: CASSHTSSYEQYF. The CDR3 bases are TGTGCCAGCAGCCATACTAGTTCCTACGAGCAGTACTTC.